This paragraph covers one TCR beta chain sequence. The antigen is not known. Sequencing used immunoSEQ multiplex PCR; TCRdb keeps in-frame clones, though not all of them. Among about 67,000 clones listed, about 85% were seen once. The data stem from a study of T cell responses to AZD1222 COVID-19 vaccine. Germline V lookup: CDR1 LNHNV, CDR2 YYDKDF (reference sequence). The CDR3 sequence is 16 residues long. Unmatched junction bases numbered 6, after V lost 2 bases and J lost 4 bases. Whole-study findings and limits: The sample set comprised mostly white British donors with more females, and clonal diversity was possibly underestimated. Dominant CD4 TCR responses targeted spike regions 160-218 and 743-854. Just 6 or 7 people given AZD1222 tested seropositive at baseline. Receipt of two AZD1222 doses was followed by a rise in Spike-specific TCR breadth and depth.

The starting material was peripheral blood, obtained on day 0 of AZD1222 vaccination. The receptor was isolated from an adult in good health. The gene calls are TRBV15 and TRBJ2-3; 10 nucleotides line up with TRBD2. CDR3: CATSRTSGVNPDTQYF. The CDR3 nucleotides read TGTGCCACCAGCAGAACTAGCGGGGTGAACCCAGATACGCAGTATTTT. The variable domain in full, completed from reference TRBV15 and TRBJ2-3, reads DAMVIQNPRYQVTQFGKPVTLSCSQTLNHNVMYWYQQKSSQAPKLLFHYYDKDFNNEADTPDNFQSRRPNTSFCFLDIRSPGLGDTAMYLCATSRTSGVNPDTQYFGPGTRLTVL.